A single sample is the source of the 7 T cell receptor beta chains below, sequenced in a study of T cells in tuberculosis. Produced via immunoSEQ multiplex PCR; TCRdb's table is partial and in-frame only. The data show around 10,000 clones, 94% seen once. Sequencing was performed on PBMCs. The receptors derive from an adult with tuberculosis.

This clone was observed a single time. This chain joins TRBV6-6 and TRBJ1-5; D ambiguous. CDR3 length: 16 amino acids. Per the germline V gene, CDR1 is MNHNY and CDR2 is SVGAGI (reference sequence). V was shortened by 6 bases and J by 0 bases, with 15 bases between the two germline ends. The chain's CDR3 is CASRFGEIYSNQPQHF. CDR3 nucleotide sequence: TGTGCCAGCAGGTTTGGAGAAATTTATAGCAATCAGCCCCAGCATTTT.

This chain connects TRBV7-8 to TRBJ1-3; TRBD1 aligns across 7 bases. The CDR3 spans 15 residues. The germline gives CDR1 SGHVS, CDR2 FQNEAQ. Trimming took 2 bases from V and 2 from J; bases not matched to a gene: 3. The CDR3 region has the DNA TGTGCCAGCAGCTTAAGGAGGGGGCCTGGAAACACCATATATTTT. Protein sequence: CASSLRRGPGNTIYF.

The chain is built from TRBV30 and TRBJ2-7; TRBD2 aligns across 10 bases. The CDR3 spans 14 residues. The J segment lost 6 bases and the V segment lost 1 base, leaving 6 bases of the junction unmatched. Germline CDR1 and CDR2: GTSNPN and SVGIG (reference sequence). The CDR3 coding sequence is TGTGCCTGGAGTGCGGGACTAGCGCGCGGCGAGCAGTACTTC. This sequence encodes CAWSAGLARGEQYF.

The chain uses TRBV19 and TRBJ2-1, with a tentative D call TRBD1 (6 bases). V was trimmed by 0 bases and J by 7 bases, leaving 7 bases between them. The CDR3 spans 13 residues. The germline V gene encodes CDR1 LNHDA and CDR2 SQIVND (reference sequence). CDR3 sequence reads: CASSIDRGNEQFF. The CDR3 DNA follows: TGTGCCAGTAGTATAGACAGGGGTAATGAGCAGTTCTTC.

This chain links TRBV7-8 with TRBJ1-1; TRBD1 matches at 7 bases. This CDR3 spans 15 amino acids. The ends lost 7 bases at V and 4 bases at J; junction bases unmatched: 12. CDR1 is SGHVS, CDR2 FQNEAQ, per germline. The CDR3 DNA reads TGTGCCAGCACAAGGGGGCTCGGTAGGGGCACTGAAGCTTTCTTT. This gives the protein CASTRGLGRGTEAFF.

This clone has a single count. The V call is TRBV4-1, the J call TRBJ1-1; D might be TRBD1 (6 bases). The CDR3 sequence is 15 residues long. The V gene's germline CDR1 is MGHRA and CDR2 YSYEKL. V lost 0 bases, J lost 4 bases, and 12 bases lay in between. The CDR3 bases are TGCGCCAGCAGCCAAGATCAGGGGATAGGCACTGAAGCTTTCTTT. Its translation is CASSQDQGIGTEAFF.

This rearrangement joins TRBV5-1 to TRBJ2-7; TRBD2 aligns across 16 bases. Per the germline V gene, CDR1 is SGHRS and CDR2 is YFSETQ. The CDR3 length is 17 residues. Losses at the gene ends were 3 bases for V and 1 base for J; bases not matched to a gene: 4. The CDR3: CASSSGTSGGASYEQYF. In DNA form, the CDR3 reads TGCGCCAGCAGCTCCGGGACTAGCGGGGGGGCGTCCTACGAGCAGTACTTC.